The clone carrying this T cell receptor beta chain has only a few counts. TCRdb reanalysed the 5' RACE reads using MiXCR and keeps one entry per CDR3 protein. Here the sample spans 62,000 or so distinct CDR3 sequences, nearly 30% being singletons. The germline gives CDR1 SGDLS, CDR2 YYNGEE. The CDR3 length is 14 residues. The V gene lost 4 bases and the J gene lost 13 bases, with 18 bases spanning the gap. The chain has TRBV9 and TRBJ1-6; maybe TRBD1 (5 bases). The origin of this receptor is a female donor with breast cancer. The sequenced material came from tumor-infiltrating naive CD4+ T cells sorted from the breast tumor. Documented subset: naive CD4+ T cells, CD4+CD45RA+CD25-. CDR3 in DNA: TGTGCCAGCAGCCCGCCGGGACCCGCTTTTCCCCTCCACTTT. Translated, it gives CASSPPGPAFPLHF.